This T cell receptor beta chain was documented in a study of a mutant IDH1 vaccine in newly diagnosed glioma. Study in general: The therapy given earlier, which was standard therapy, consisted of radiotherapy, temozolomide, or both, and most of the patients received both.

Study-wide findings and caveats: Researchers report vaccine-induced immune responses in roughly 93% of patients.

Worth noting for this clone: Its antigen is as yet unknown.

Here immunoSEQ multiplex PCR was the method, and the copy in TCRdb shows in-frame clones only, minus some. Here the sample spans approximately 47,000 clones, approximately 90% being singletons. Germline values: CDR1 KGHSH, CDR2 LQKENI. The length of the CDR3 is 18 residues. V lost 1 base and J lost 1, with 17 bases in between. Time point described: week 35, safety follow-up. Mutant IDH1 20-mer peptide, at 300 ug, made up each vaccine dose, with topical imiquimod. V usage is TRBV18 and J usage is TRBJ1-5; a possible D gene is TRBD1 (6 bases). This sequence originates from a woman in her forties with glioma. The input for sequencing was PBMCs, taken from a glioma patient whose treatment included an IDH1 peptide vaccine. CDR3 region: CASSPLNLQGGSNQPQHF. DNA of the CDR3: TGTGCCAGCTCACCACTCAACTTACAGGGAGGAAGCAATCAGCCCCAGCATTTT.